This T cell receptor (beta chain) came from a study of Graves' ophthalmopathy and Graves' hyperthyroidism. Study-wide results and caveats: Blood also harbored most expanded thyroid clonotypes above 0.001 frequency.

Donors with ophthalmopathy: moderate-to-severe activity, CAS ≥3, NOSPECS ≥4, duration under 3 months. The authors isolated PBMCs from around 10 ml of fresh peripheral blood. This clonotype was counted many times. Its specificity is unknown. Beta-chain TCR CDR3 regions were amplified from RNA transcripts. HTBI-primed first-round RT-PCR preceded second-round multiplex PCR. TCRdb reprocessed the multiplex PCR reads via MiXCR and lists one record per CDR3 protein. Of roughly 500,000 distinct CDR3 sequences in the sample, 13% to 15% were seen once. Sample: blood. The clonotype originates from a woman in her thirties with Graves' ophthalmopathy.

The CDR3 sequence: CASSFYNSPLHF. CDR3 DNA: TGTGCCAGCAGTTTTTATAATTCACCCCTCCACTTT. The genes are TRBV12-3 or TRBV12-4 and TRBJ1-6, with no clear D. CDR3 length equals 12 residues. V was shortened by 3 bases and J by 4 bases, with 1 base between the two germline ends.